These T cell receptor beta chains were read from a single sample in a study of vaccination and CD4 T cells after COVID-19. Each CDR3 protein gets one entry after TCRdb re-called the PCR reads with MiXCR. The table includes over 11,000 distinct CDR3 sequences, around a third detected once. These receptors have no known antigen. This sample comprised CD4+ T cells from blood, cultured in vitro, obtained after SARS-CoV-2 vaccination. All receptors derive from a human donor who had recovered from COVID-19. CDR3s include the opening cysteine and the closing phenylalanine or tryptophan. The D gene is left open where the match is weak. Expanded clones get a size class; other rows say once, few or many, or leave the size out.

V gene	J gene	clone size	D gene	CDR3 protein	CDR3 DNA
TRBV6-2/TRBV6-3	TRBJ1-1	-	TRBD1	CASRKQGGRTEAFF	TGTGCCAGCAGGAAACAGGGGGGGAGAACTGAAGCTTTCTTT
TRBV7-9	TRBJ1-3	few	TRBD1	CASSLATGKGNTIYF	TGTGCCAGCAGCTTAGCGACAGGGAAAGGAAACACCATATATTTT
TRBV10-3	TRBJ2-7	-	-	CAISEQEATTYEQYF	TGTGCCATCAGTGAGCAGGAGGCTACCACCTACGAGCAGTACTTC
TRBV28	TRBJ1-2	few	-	CASRRGYYGYTF	TGTGCCAGTAGAAGGGGGTATTATGGCTACACCTTC
TRBV20-1	TRBJ2-3	-	TRBD2	CSALPFEWGGQLSTDTQYF	TGCAGTGCTCTTCCTTTCGAGTGGGGAGGGCAACTTAGCACAGATACGCAGTATTTT
TRBV6-5	TRBJ2-3	few	TRBD2	CASSYSTGLAGVGDTQYF	TGTGCCAGCAGTTACTCTACGGGACTAGCGGGAGTTGGAGATACGCAGTATTTT
TRBV6-1	TRBJ2-3	-	-	CASRQRVGEVGSDTQYF	TGTGCCAGCAGGCAACGTGTCGGGGAGGTCGGGTCAGATACGCAGTATTTT
TRBV7-3	TRBJ2-7	few	TRBD1	CASSRGGQGGEQYF	TGTGCCAGCAGCCGCGGGGGACAGGGGGGAGAGCAGTACTTC
TRBV6-2/TRBV6-3	TRBJ1-2	-	TRBD1	CASSSPGTGGRRRGYTF	TGTGCCAGCAGTTCGCCGGGGACAGGGGGCAGAAGACGAGGCTACACCTTC
TRBV20-1	TRBJ2-7	-	TRBD2	CSASAIAGQYEQYF	TGCAGTGCTAGTGCGATAGCGGGACAATACGAGCAGTACTTC
TRBV20-1	TRBJ2-1	-	TRBD2	CSASNSGSPLNEQFF	TGCAGTGCTAGTAATAGCGGGAGTCCCCTCAATGAGCAGTTCTTC
TRBV28	TRBJ1-5	-	-	CASSLGGRNQPQHF	TGTGCCAGCAGCCTAGGGGGGAGGAATCAGCCCCAGCATTTT
TRBV7-3	TRBJ2-3	-	TRBD2	CASSQGLAGADTQYF	TGTGCCAGCAGCCAGGGACTAGCGGGAGCAGATACGCAGTATTTT
TRBV27	TRBJ2-7	-	-	CASSLRPGSYEQYF	TGTGCCAGCAGTCTTAGACCTGGATCCTACGAGCAGTACTTC
TRBV6-2/TRBV6-3	TRBJ2-7	few	-	CASTWAGSTYEQYF	TGTGCCAGCACGTGGGCGGGATCCACCTACGAGCAGTACTTC
TRBV5-1	TRBJ2-5	-	TRBD2	CASSQDPGLAGIETQYF	TGCGCCAGCAGCCAGGATCCGGGACTAGCGGGGATAGAGACCCAGTACTTC
TRBV27	TRBJ2-1	-	-	CASSPLRLNNEQFF	TGTGCCAGCAGCCCTTTGCGGCTAAACAATGAGCAGTTCTTC
TRBV12-3/TRBV12-4	TRBJ2-3	-	-	CASSLAGSGATDTQYF	TGTGCCAGCAGTTTAGCGGGGTCGGGGGCCACAGATACGCAGTATTTT
TRBV20-1	TRBJ2-7	-	TRBD2	CSAYAQTGTRDYEQYF	TGCAGTGCCTACGCGCAGACCGGGACTAGAGACTACGAGCAGTACTTC
TRBV7-3	TRBJ1-2	-	-	CASSPQDSYGYTF	TGTGCCAGCAGCCCCCAAGACAGTTATGGCTACACCTTC
TRBV6-2/TRBV6-3	TRBJ1-5	few	-	CASRLTLLQPQHF	TGTGCCAGCAGATTGACACTGCTCCAGCCCCAGCATTTT
TRBV21-1	TRBJ2-1	-	-	CASSKDGTSGINEQFF	TGTGCCAGCAGCAAAGACGGGACTAGCGGGATTAATGAGCAGTTCTTC
TRBV6-2/TRBV6-3	TRBJ2-3	large	-	CASSLNSLYTQYF	TGTGCCAGCAGCCTAAATAGCTTGTATACGCAGTATTTT
TRBV20-1	TRBJ1-1	-	TRBD1	CSAGGRGQGGTEAFF	TGCAGTGCCGGGGGGAGGGGCCAGGGGGGCACTGAAGCTTTCTTT
TRBV10-2	TRBJ2-3	-	TRBD2	CASRLAGGPGDTQYF	TGCGCCAGCCGACTAGCGGGAGGGCCGGGAGATACGCAGTATTTT
TRBV7-9	TRBJ2-1	-	TRBD2	CASSPGTSGAYNEQFF	TGTGCCAGCAGCCCAGGGACTAGCGGGGCCTACAATGAGCAGTTCTTC
TRBV6-1	TRBJ1-1	-	-	CASTPTIPGLNTEAFF	TGTGCCAGCACCCCAACGATCCCGGGATTGAACACTGAAGCTTTCTTT
TRBV7-2	TRBJ1-1	-	-	CASSLVGRATEAFF	TGTGCCAGCAGCTTAGTAGGCAGGGCCACTGAAGCTTTCTTT
TRBV12-3/TRBV12-4	TRBJ2-3	-	-	CASNTGRSTDTQYF	TGTGCCAGCAATACAGGCAGGAGCACAGATACGCAGTATTTT
TRBV29-1	TRBJ2-5	few	-	CSAKRETQYF	TGCAGCGCTAAGCGAGAGACCCAGTACTTC
TRBV19	TRBJ1-3	-	TRBD1	CASSLTGGRNTIYF	TGTGCCAGTAGTTTGACAGGGGGAAGAAACACCATATATTTT
TRBV20-1	TRBJ2-7	few	TRBD2	CSARGDYIYEQYF	TGCAGTGCTAGGGGGGACTACATCTACGAGCAGTACTTC
TRBV6-2/TRBV6-3	TRBJ1-6	few	TRBD1	CASSSRDRGVYSPLHF	TGTGCCAGCTCTTCCCGGGACAGGGGCGTATATTCACCCCTCCACTTT
TRBV19	TRBJ2-7	few	TRBD1	CASSSPPGTGGSYEQYF	TGTGCCAGTAGTTCGCCCCCCGGGACAGGGGGGTCCTACGAGCAGTACTTC
TRBV4-3	TRBJ1-2	-	-	CASSQDLGMTYTF	TGCGCCAGCAGCCAAGATCTGGGCATGACATACACCTTC
TRBV20-1	TRBJ2-2	-	TRBD2	CSARSASGRASISTGELFF	TGCAGTGCTAGGAGTGCTAGCGGGAGGGCGTCAATATCCACCGGGGAGCTGTTTTTT
TRBV5-1	TRBJ2-6	-	-	CASCPGSGANVLTF	TGCGCCAGCTGCCCAGGGTCCGGGGCCAACGTCCTGACTTTC
TRBV6-2/TRBV6-3	TRBJ1-2	few	-	CASSYLTTNYGYTF	TGTGCCAGCAGTTACTTAACAACTAACTATGGCTACACCTTC
TRBV6-2/TRBV6-3	TRBJ1-3	few	-	CASSYPKAAGNTIYF	TGTGCCAGCAGTTACCCAAAGGCGGCTGGAAACACCATATATTTT
TRBV28	TRBJ2-3	few	TRBD1	CASSAPGQVLTSTDTQYF	TGTGCCAGCAGTGCTCCGGGACAGGTGTTGACTAGCACAGATACGCAGTATTTT
TRBV19	TRBJ2-7	-	-	CASSIDLAHYEQYF	TGTGCCAGTAGTATAGACCTAGCACACTACGAGCAGTACTTC
TRBV5-4	TRBJ2-6	-	-	CASSLNRGLGAVLTF	TGTGCCAGCAGCCTAAACAGGGGACTCGGAGCCGTCCTGACTTTC
TRBV7-2	TRBJ1-2	-	-	CASSPQGGYGYTF	TGTGCCAGCAGCCCACAGGGCGGCTATGGCTACACCTTC
TRBV24-1	TRBJ2-1	few	-	CATREYNEQFF	TGTGCCACCAGGGAATACAATGAGCAGTTCTTC
TRBV20-1	TRBJ2-2	-	TRBD2	CSAPGLAGGGANTGELFF	TGCAGTGCTCCTGGACTAGCGGGAGGTGGAGCGAACACCGGGGAGCTGTTTTTT
TRBV4-3	TRBJ1-1	-	TRBD1	CASSQDHRTGPSNTEAFF	TGCGCCAGCAGCCAAGACCACCGGACAGGGCCCTCGAACACTGAAGCTTTCTTT
TRBV7-9	TRBJ2-5	few	-	CASSLDDGGTQYF	TGTGCCAGCAGCTTAGACGATGGGGGGACCCAGTACTTC
TRBV20-1	TRBJ2-3	-	-	CSARDQFPGTSRDTDTQYF	TGCAGTGCTAGAGATCAGTTTCCGGGAACATCCAGAGACACAGATACGCAGTATTTT
TRBV6-5	TRBJ1-1	-	-	CASSYSEGGPEAFF	TGTGCCAGCAGTTACTCGGAGGGGGGGCCCGAAGCTTTCTTT